These 29 T cell receptor beta chains were all obtained from the same sample, sequenced in a study of CD8 T cells in ankylosing spondylitis. TCRdb independently ran MiXCR on the 5' RACE reads; one entry per CDR3 protein. The repertoire holds 40,000 or so distinct CDR3 sequences, with 11% as singletons. Sequences were obtained from blood, either unsorted or a sorted T cell fraction (not recorded which). Receptors were obtained from a male donor with ankylosing spondylitis or in good health (not recorded which).

This clonotype showed up many times. V and J are TRBV5-1 and TRBJ2-7, with D tentatively TRBD1 (5 bases). Germline V lookup: CDR1 SGHRS, CDR2 YFSETQ. The CDR3 extends over 15 amino acids. The V end was cut by 6 bases, the J end by 3 bases, with 19 bases between. CDR3 DNA sequence: TGCGCCAGCACAAGACACGACAGTTCGTACTACGAGCAGTACTTC. It yields the protein CASTRHDSSYYEQYF.

This clonotype was recorded at least ten times. This chain joins TRBV7-9 and TRBJ2-3, with D hard to call. Germline CDR1 and CDR2: SEHNR and FQNEAQ (reference sequence). The CDR3 length is 14 residues. Trimming left V 1 base short and J 3 bases short, with 8 bases between. The CDR3 here is CASSLGQQTDTQYF. The CDR3 DNA is TGTGCCAGCAGCTTAGGGCAGCAGACAGATACGCAGTATTTT.

This clonotype was seen at least ten times. The rearrangement joins TRBV15 to TRBJ2-1; D uncertain. The length of the CDR3 is 15 residues. Germline CDR1 and CDR2: LNHNV and YYDKDF (reference sequence). V lost 6 bases to trimming and J lost 0 bases, with 12 bases between them. CDR3 nucleotide sequence: TGTGCCACCAGGGCCGGACCCGGCTCCTACAATGAGCAGTTCTTC. Its translation is CATRAGPGSYNEQFF. Using reference TRBV15 and TRBJ2-1 for the parts outside the CDR3, the full variable domain is DAMVIQNPRYQVTQFGKPVTLSCSQTLNHNVMYWYQQKSSQAPKLLFHYYDKDFNNEADTPDNFQSRRPNTSFCFLDIRSPGLGDTAMYLCATRAGPGSYNEQFFGPGTRLTVL.

This clonotype appeared many times. The rearrangement uses TRBV14 and TRBJ2-7; D is unclear. V lost 0 bases, J lost 6 bases, and 12 bases lay in between. The CDR3 has 14 residues. Germline values: CDR1 SGHDN, CDR2 FVKESK. CDR3 DNA sequence: TGTGCCAGCAGCCAAGAATTTCCCCCTGCCGAGCAGTACTTC. This codes for CASSQEFPPAEQYF.

In the case of this clonotype: Possible read error: a much larger clone is one base away. The CDR3 end shows no conserved phenylalanine or tryptophan, and so a read error is likely. CDR3 sequence (DNA): TGTGCCAGCAGCCCCCCTGAGGGGGGCTATGAGCAGTTCTAC. Residues: CASSPPEGGYEQFY. The J gene is TRBJ2-1, the V gene TRBV4-2; D might be TRBD1 or TRBD2, each matching 6 bases. This CDR3 region has 14 residues. Between the trimmed V and J ends, which lost 4 bases and 8 bases, there was a span of 15 bases. In germline, CDR1 is LGHNA, CDR2 YNFKEQ.

This clonotype came up many times. The gene calls are TRBV2 and TRBJ1-2, with 7 bases lining up with TRBD1. CDR1 and CDR2 (germline): SNHLY, FYNNEI. The trim removed 5 bases at V and 4 bases at J, leaving 4 bases unmatched. This CDR3 has 13 residues. The CDR3 here is CASSTTGSYGYTF. DNA of the CDR3: TGTGCCAGCAGTACGACAGGGTCCTATGGCTACACCTTC.

The sample holds many counts of this clonotype. The V gene is TRBV5-1, the J gene TRBJ2-7; 8 positions match TRBD1. The CDR3 sequence is 16 residues long. Trimming took 1 base from V and 6 from J; bases not matched to a gene: 12. CDR1 and CDR2 (germline): SGHRS, YFSETQ. The CDR3 DNA follows: TGCGCCAGCAGCTTGAGCTCTCGGCAGGGGGCGACCGAGCAGTACTTC. This codes for CASSLSSRQGATEQYF. Supplemented by reference TRBV5-1 and TRBJ2-7, the full variable domain reads KAGVTQTPRYLIKTRGQQVTLSCSPISGHRSVSWYQQTPGQGLQFLFEYFSETQRNKGNFPGRFSGRQFSNSRSEMNVSTLELGDSALYLCASSLSSRQGATEQYFGPGTRLTVT.

This clonotype has a count of ten or more. This chain joins TRBV7-6 and TRBJ2-5, with D possibly TRBD1 on 6 matching bases. Germline CDR1 is SGHVS and CDR2 is FNYEAQ. V shed 3 bases and J shed 2 bases, with 22 bases lying between them. The CDR3 extends over 18 amino acids. CDR3 residues: CASSFLGVGATLQETQYF. The CDR3 nucleotides are TGTGCCAGCAGCTTTTTGGGTGTGGGGGCCACGCTACAAGAGACCCAGTACTTC.

The V and J genes are TRBV6-1 and TRBJ2-1; a possible D gene is TRBD1 (6 bases). V dropped 8 bases and J dropped 4 bases, with 18 bases sitting between them. From germline, CDR1 is MNHNS and CDR2 SASEGT. The CDR3 is 15 amino acids. CDR3 coding DNA: TGTGCCAGCCGGCCCCCGGGTACAGGGTACAATGAGCAGTTCTTC. Amino acid sequence: CASRPPGTGYNEQFF.

This clonotype has a single count. This sequence joins TRBV11-2 and TRBJ2-7; 7 nucleotides agree with TRBD1. The germline gives CDR1 SGHAT, CDR2 FQNNGV. V lost 5 bases and J lost 2; bases outside the gene matches: 12. The length of the CDR3 is 16 residues. CDR3 bases: TGTGCCAGCAGCCGACGTACGGGACAGATACCCTACGAGCAGTACTTC. As protein: CASSRRTGQIPYEQYF.

This clonotype occurred many times. The V call is TRBV20-1, the J call TRBJ1-2, with D tentatively TRBD1 (5 bases). Germline assignment: CDR1 DFQATT and CDR2 SNEGSKA (reference sequence). V lost 4 bases and J lost 0, with 15 bases in between. This CDR3 is 15 amino acids long. CDR3 nucleotide sequence: TGCAGTGCTAAACGCCGTGGGGGGACTAACTATGGCTACACCTTC. Protein sequence: CSAKRRGGTNYGYTF.

V gene TRBV7-9 combines with J gene TRBJ2-2, with D hard to call. The CDR3 consists of 13 residues. Deletions cut 6 bases from V and 3 bases from J, with 8 bases between. Per the germline V gene, CDR1 is SEHNR and CDR2 is FQNEAQ (reference sequence). Written as DNA, the CDR3 is TGTGCCAGCAGAGGCCAAGACACCGGGGAGCTGTTTTTT. It translates to CASRGQDTGELFF.

The table lists this clonotype with many counts. The V gene is TRBV6-5, the J gene TRBJ2-3; D ambiguous. The germline gives CDR1 MNHEY, CDR2 SVGAGI. The length of the CDR3 is 17 residues. V was trimmed by 1 base and J by 0 bases, leaving 14 bases between them. CDR3 protein: CASSYWAGPFSTDTQYF. For the CDR3, the DNA is TGTGCCAGCAGTTACTGGGCAGGCCCTTTTAGCACAGATACGCAGTATTTT.

V is TRBV7-9 and J is TRBJ2-6, with D possibly matching TRBD1 (6 bases). The CDR3 runs to 15 residues. Germline V gives CDR1 SEHNR, CDR2 FQNEAQ (reference sequence). V lost 10 bases to trimming and J lost 0 bases, with 13 bases between them. CDR3 amino acids: CAIGQFFSGANVLTF. DNA for the CDR3: TGTGCCATAGGACAGTTTTTCTCTGGGGCCAACGTCCTGACTTTC.

This clonotype was detected many times. This chain uses TRBV12-3 or TRBV12-4 with TRBJ1-1; 7 positions match TRBD1. This CDR3 has 16 residues. Trimming at V came to 6 bases and at J to 4 bases, leaving 14 bases not matched to a gene. CDR3 amino acids: CASSPPDRVGSTEAFF. The DNA for the CDR3 is TGTGCCAGCAGCCCTCCTGACAGGGTTGGGAGCACTGAAGCTTTCTTT.

This clonotype has ten or more counts. V and J are TRBV12-3 or TRBV12-4 and TRBJ1-3; no clear D. The CDR3 runs 13 residues. Trimming cost V 3 bases and J 7 bases, with 10 bases left between them. DNA for the CDR3: TGTGCCAGCAGTTTCGGAATGGAGAACACCATATATTTT. Residues: CASSFGMENTIYF.

This clonotype was detected ten times or more. The chain combines TRBV5-5 with TRBJ1-2; 9 bases align to TRBD1. The CDR3 totals 17 residues. CDR1 and CDR2 (germline): SGHKS, YYEKEE (reference sequence). Trimming took 4 bases from V and 0 from J; bases not matched to a gene: 10. The CDR3 here is CASSPVIRTGANYGYTF. CDR3 nucleotides: TGTGCCAGCAGCCCGGTCATAAGGACAGGGGCTAACTATGGCTACACCTTC.

There are many counts of this clonotype. The V and J genes are TRBV11-2 and TRBJ2-7, with D maybe TRBD1 (6 bases). Germline V gives CDR1 SGHAT, CDR2 FQNNGV. The germline V and J ends were trimmed by 7 bases and 4 bases, with 17 bases remaining between them. This CDR3 is 14 amino acids long. CDR3 sequence (DNA): TGTGCCAGCACCGACCTGGGGCAGGGGTACGAGCAGTACTTC. Protein product: CASTDLGQGYEQYF.

This clonotype was seen ten or more times. This chain links TRBV7-6 with TRBJ2-7; D is undetermined. Germline V CDR1 and CDR2: SGHVS, FNYEAQ. The V end was cut by 5 bases, the J end by 3 bases, with 8 bases between. The CDR3 is 12 residues long. CDR3 region: CASSDHYYEQYF. DNA of the CDR3: TGTGCCAGCAGCGACCACTACTACGAGCAGTACTTC.

This clonotype was detected many times. The chain employs TRBV20-1 and TRBJ2-7, with TRBD1 matching 10 bases. The germline V gene has CDR1 DFQATT and CDR2 SNEGSKA (reference sequence). This CDR3 comprises 14 residues. V shed 0 bases, J shed 3 bases, and the junction held 2 bases outside the gene matches. The CDR3 DNA is TGCAGTGCTAGAGAACGGACAGGGGGCTACGAGCAGTACTTC. It yields the protein CSARERTGGYEQYF.

This clonotype was observed at least ten times. V is TRBV5-1 and J is TRBJ2-6; the D is unclear. V was pared by 4 bases and J by 0 bases, with 8 bases between. Per germline, CDR1 SGHRS and CDR2 YFSETQ. The CDR3 has 15 amino acids. The CDR3 bases are TGCGCCAGCAGCCTAGAGAGCTCTGGGGCCAACGTCCTGACTTTC. Translated: CASSLESSGANVLTF.

The table lists this clonotype with a few counts. The V and J genes are TRBV27 and TRBJ2-7; TRBD1 or TRBD2 may be the D gene (6 bases each). Trimming left V 6 bases short and J 0 bases short, with 18 bases between. The germline CDR1 and CDR2 sequences are MNHEY and SMNVEV (reference sequence). The CDR3 contains 16 residues. The CDR3 sequence is CASSSNVRGPSYEQYF. The CDR3 bases are TGTGCCAGCAGCTCTAATGTACGGGGGCCCTCCTACGAGCAGTACTTC.

The table lists this clonotype with many counts. This rearrangement joins TRBV24-1 to TRBJ2-1, with 10 bases matching TRBD1. The CDR3 is 16 residues long. Unmatched junction bases numbered 2, after V lost 4 bases and J lost 0 bases. Germline V gene lookup returns CDR1 KGHDR and CDR2 SFDVKD. The CDR3 loop is CATSEDRGDSYNEQFF. As DNA, the CDR3 is TGTGCCACCAGTGAGGACAGGGGGGACTCCTACAATGAGCAGTTCTTC.

In this sample, this clonotype turned up many times. V is TRBV29-1 and J is TRBJ2-7; TRBD1 or TRBD2 may be the D gene (5 bases each). Per germline, CDR1 SQVTM and CDR2 ANQGSEA. Trimming took off 1 base at V and 4 bases at J, with 11 bases between the two ends. The CDR3 is 13 residues long. For the CDR3, the DNA is TGCAGCGTTGAAGGGCAGGGAGCGTACGAGCAGTACTTC. Translation: CSVEGQGAYEQYF.

The V gene is TRBV12-3 or TRBV12-4, the J gene TRBJ1-3; TRBD1 might be the D (5 bases). This CDR3 is 12 amino acids long. V gave up 8 bases and J gave up 4 bases, with 9 bases separating them. The CDR3 DNA reads as TGTGCCAGCCGGGGCCCCGGAAACACCATATATTTT. It specifies CASRGPGNTIYF.

The genes are TRBV4-2 and TRBJ2-3, with 9 positions matching TRBD2. This CDR3 region has 17 residues. Germline CDR1 reads LGHNA; CDR2 reads YNFKEQ. Trimming took 1 base from V and 3 from J; bases not matched to a gene: 8. The CDR3 is CASSQGEAGGGTDTQYF. The CDR3 DNA reads TGTGCCAGCAGCCAAGGAGAAGCGGGGGGCGGAACAGATACGCAGTATTTT.

This clonotype has ten or more counts. CDR3 DNA: TGTGCCAGCAGTGGGAGACCACTCTACGAGCAGTACTTC. Protein: CASSGRPLYEQYF. The chain couples TRBV25-1 to TRBJ2-7, with D hard to call. Germline CDR1 MGHDK, CDR2 SYGVNS. The CDR3 sequence is 13 residues long. Trimming took off 4 bases at V and 3 bases at J, with 10 bases between the two ends.

The sample holds a few counts of this clonotype. The chain recombines TRBV7-2 with TRBJ1-2; 10 nucleotides align to TRBD1. V dropped 5 bases and J dropped 4; count of bases not matched to a gene: 13. The CDR3 sequence is 17 residues long. CDR1 and CDR2 from the germline V gene are SGHTA and FQGNSA. The CDR3 sequence: CASSASGTGAIAYGYTF. The CDR3 DNA follows: TGTGCCAGCAGCGCATCCGGGACAGGGGCCATAGCCTATGGCTACACCTTC.

This clonotype was found many times. The chain combines TRBV5-1 with TRBJ1-2; the D gene is possibly TRBD1 (5 bases). The V end was cut by 0 bases, the J end by 7 bases, with 10 bases between. Germline loops: CDR1 SGHRS, CDR2 YFSETQ. The CDR3 totals 13 residues. CDR3 coding DNA: TGCGCCAGCAGCTTGGCCGCGGGGGTTGGCTACACCTTC. Translating gives CASSLAAGVGYTF. Based on the CDR3 plus reference TRBV5-1 and TRBJ1-2, the full variable domain is KAGVTQTPRYLIKTRGQQVTLSCSPISGHRSVSWYQQTPGQGLQFLFEYFSETQRNKGNFPGRFSGRQFSNSRSEMNVSTLELGDSALYLCASSLAAGVGYTFGSGTRLTVV.